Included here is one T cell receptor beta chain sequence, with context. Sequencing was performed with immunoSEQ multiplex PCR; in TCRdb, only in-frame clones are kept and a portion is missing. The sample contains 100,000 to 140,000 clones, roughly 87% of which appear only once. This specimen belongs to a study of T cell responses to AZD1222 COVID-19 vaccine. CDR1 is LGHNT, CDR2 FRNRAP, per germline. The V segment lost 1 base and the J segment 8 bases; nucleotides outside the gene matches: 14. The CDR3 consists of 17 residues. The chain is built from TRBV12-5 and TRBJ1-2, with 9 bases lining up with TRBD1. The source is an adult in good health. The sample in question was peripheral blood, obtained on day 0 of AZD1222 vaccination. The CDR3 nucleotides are TGTGCTAGTGGTTTGGAACAGGGGGCGGGTCCGGCAGGGGGCTACACCTTC. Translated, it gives CASGLEQGAGPAGGYTF.